The table lists the clone carrying this TCR beta chain with a few counts. Its target is not known. The sample comes from a study of CD8 T cells in ankylosing spondylitis. In TCRdb, the 5' RACE reads were re-called with MiXCR into one record per CDR3 protein. Of about 500,000 distinct CDR3 sequences listed, 12% are singletons. Germline V gene lookup returns CDR1 LNHNV and CDR2 YYDKDF (reference sequence). The germline V and J ends were trimmed by 3 bases and 1 base, with 10 bases remaining between them. This CDR3 is 15 amino acids long. Study-wide points: Reportedly, disease-linked clones are significantly enriched in ankylosing spondylitis patients' matched synovial fluid. Reports of some motif variants in reactive arthritis synovial fluid and blood predate this one. Roughly eight highly homologous variants made up a TCR beta motif that seemed to typify ankylosing spondylitis blood.

Sequencing input: blood, either unsorted or a sorted T cell fraction (not recorded which). This chain joins TRBV15 and TRBJ1-5, with no clear D. The source is a male donor with ankylosing spondylitis. The CDR3 bases are TGTGCCACCAGCAGGATTGGGCGGAGCAATCAGCCCCAGCATTTT. It encodes CATSRIGRSNQPQHF.